This is a list of T cell receptor beta chains from one sample in a study of T-cell memory formation after mild COVID-19. TCRdb redid the calling of the 5' RACE reads with MiXCR, one entry per CDR3 protein. The sample has roughly 400,000 distinct CDR3 sequences, 20% to 30% seen once; the top ten hold around 8.1%. The sample was PBMCs or a T cell subset sorted from them (not recorded which). The source is an adult woman who had mild COVID-19 (a few samples of this study predate the infection). Cell type and time point are not known. CDR3s include the opening cysteine and the closing phenylalanine or tryptophan. Fields, in order: clone size, D gene, J gene, V gene, CDR3 protein, CDR3 DNA. A D gene is named only where the DNA matches it firmly. Size values are once, few and many counts, or a class for expanded clones, and some rows have none.

few | NA | TRBJ1-4 | TRBV7-9 | CASSLDPDSTRGHF | TGTGCCAGCAGCTTAGACCCGGATAGCACCCGGGGCCATTTT
NA | TRBD2 | TRBJ2-1 | TRBV7-6 | CASSRGLAGVSEQFF | TGTGCCAGCAGCCGGGGACTAGCGGGAGTGAGTGAGCAGTTCTTC
few | NA | TRBJ1-2 | TRBV7-2 | CASSLQPPYGYTF | TGTGCCAGCAGCTTACAACCTCCCTATGGCTACACCTTC
once | TRBD2 | TRBJ2-7 | TRBV20-1 | CSARTSGGLSYEQYF | TGCAGTGCTAGGACTAGCGGGGGGCTCTCCTACGAGCAGTACTTC
NA | NA | TRBJ1-1 | TRBV7-3 | CASSLMAANTEAFF | TGTGCCAGCAGCTTAATGGCGGCGAACACTGAAGCTTTCTTT
few | NA | TRBJ1-2 | TRBV5-6 | CASSSQQTIKLANYGYTF | TGTGCCAGCAGCTCCCAACAGACCATAAAGTTAGCTAACTATGGCTACACCTTC
few | TRBD1 | TRBJ1-2 | TRBV4-1 | CASSQVGSGGSGYTF | TGCGCCAGCAGCCAAGTAGGGTCAGGGGGATCGGGCTACACCTTC
NA | TRBD1 | TRBJ1-1 | TRBV7-6 | CASSFNSEDRAIEAFF | TGTGCCAGCAGCTTCAATAGTGAGGACAGGGCTATCGAAGCTTTCTTT
few | NA | TRBJ2-4 | TRBV24-1 | CATSDFAGLAKNIQYF | TGTGCCACCAGTGATTTTGCGGGTTTAGCCAAAAACATTCAGTACTTC
few | TRBD2 | TRBJ2-7 | TRBV20-1 | CSAGPGTSGSKQYF | TGCAGTGCTGGGCCCGGAACTAGCGGGAGTAAGCAGTACTTC
many | TRBD2 | TRBJ2-1 | TRBV3-1 | CASSQDALAASSYNEQFF | TGTGCCAGCAGCCAAGATGCGCTAGCGGCTAGCTCCTACAATGAGCAGTTCTTC
NA | NA | TRBJ2-7 | TRBV10-3 | CASTGGTGINYEQYF | TGTGCCAGTACGGGAGGGACAGGCATCAACTACGAGCAGTACTTC
few | TRBD2 | TRBJ2-7 | TRBV20-1 | CSARDVGSGISSYEQYF | TGCAGTGCTAGAGATGTGGGTAGCGGGATCTCCTCCTACGAGCAGTACTTC
NA | NA | TRBJ1-2 | TRBV2 | CASTQNNYGYTF | TGTGCCAGCACTCAGAATAACTATGGCTACACCTTC
NA | TRBD1 | TRBJ2-2 | TRBV10-3 | CAISPGTGRGTGELFF | TGTGCCATCAGCCCCGGGACAGGGCGGGGTACCGGGGAGCTGTTTTTT
NA | NA | TRBJ1-5 | TRBV24-1 | CATSLRNNQPQHF | TGTGCCACCAGTCTCAGAAACAATCAGCCCCAGCATTTT
NA | TRBD1 | TRBJ1-2 | TRBV29-1 | CSAQPGQSYGYTF | TGCAGCGCCCAGCCGGGACAGAGCTATGGCTACACCTTC
once | NA | TRBJ2-7 | TRBV10-3 | CAISESGTFAGEQYF | TGTGCCATCAGTGAGTCGGGGACCTTTGCTGGCGAGCAGTACTTC
once | TRBD2 | TRBJ2-4 | TRBV7-2 | CASITSGPTGNIQYF | TGTGCCAGCATTACTAGCGGGCCTACCGGAAACATTCAGTACTTC
few | TRBD2 | TRBJ2-1 | TRBV6-5 | CASSLIGGEDRRRFF | TGTGCCAGCAGCCTAATTGGGGGGGAGGACCGACGGCGGTTCTTC
NA | TRBD2 | TRBJ2-1 | TRBV19 | CASSILLAGAINEQFF | TGTGCCAGTAGTATTCTACTAGCGGGAGCGATAAATGAGCAGTTCTTC
NA | TRBD2 | TRBJ2-1 | TRBV4-1 | CASSQAGGSYNEQFF | TGCGCCAGCAGCCAAGCGGGGGGGTCCTACAATGAGCAGTTCTTC
few | NA | TRBJ2-5 | TRBV6-2/TRBV6-3 | CASSSQRTQYF | TGTGCCAGCAGCTCCCAACGGACCCAGTACTTC
few | TRBD1 | TRBJ2-7 | TRBV12-3/TRBV12-4 | CASASGGIYEQYF | TGTGCCAGCGCTTCAGGGGGCATCTACGAGCAGTACTTC
NA | NA | TRBJ2-7 | TRBV12-3/TRBV12-4 | CASSLVAGSGAYEQYF | TGTGCCAGCAGTTTAGTCGCGGGGTCGGGAGCCTACGAGCAGTACTTC
few | NA | TRBJ1-1 | TRBV11-2 | CASRQDVKKEAFF | TGTGCCAGCAGACAGGACGTAAAGAAAGAAGCTTTCTTT
NA | NA | TRBJ2-3 | TRBV24-1 | CATSDRTDTQYF | TGTGCCACCAGTGATAGGACAGATACGCAGTATTTT
few | NA | TRBJ1-1 | TRBV18 | CASSPPDGRGYTEAFF | TGTGCCAGCTCACCGCCGGACGGCCGAGGGTACACTGAAGCTTTCTTT